The present entry profiles one TCR beta chain with its context. Its antigen is as yet unknown. The data derive from a study of CD8+CD57+ T cells in acquired aplastic anemia. Study details: The average for DNA from sorted CD4+ and CD8+ cells was 3 to 3.5 ug.

Genomic DNA constituted the template upon which TCR beta VDJ and CDR3 profiling was performed. MiXCR, applied by TCRdb to the reads, yields one record per CDR3 protein. The repertoire has some 290,000 distinct CDR3 sequences, 45% to 65% of them found once; the top ten carry around 8%. General observations from the study: Patients did not significantly differ from controls in CD8+ Simpson's diversity. Patients and controls were found to share fewer than 35 CD8+ CDR3 sequences.

The length of the CDR3 is 16 residues. Looked up from germline, CDR1 is SGHTA and CDR2 is FQGNSA. Trimming took 5 bases from V and 0 from J; bases not matched to a gene: 6. The receptor comes from a human donor with severe aplastic anemia or a healthy control (not recorded which). Sample: sorted CD4+, CD8+, or CD8+CD57+ T cells (not recorded which) from PBMCs. The gene calls are TRBV7-2 and TRBJ1-5, with 8 bases identical to TRBD1. The CDR3 reads CASSPSTGASNQPQHF. CDR3 nucleotide sequence: TGTGCCAGCAGCCCATCGACAGGGGCTAGCAATCAGCCCCAGCATTTT.